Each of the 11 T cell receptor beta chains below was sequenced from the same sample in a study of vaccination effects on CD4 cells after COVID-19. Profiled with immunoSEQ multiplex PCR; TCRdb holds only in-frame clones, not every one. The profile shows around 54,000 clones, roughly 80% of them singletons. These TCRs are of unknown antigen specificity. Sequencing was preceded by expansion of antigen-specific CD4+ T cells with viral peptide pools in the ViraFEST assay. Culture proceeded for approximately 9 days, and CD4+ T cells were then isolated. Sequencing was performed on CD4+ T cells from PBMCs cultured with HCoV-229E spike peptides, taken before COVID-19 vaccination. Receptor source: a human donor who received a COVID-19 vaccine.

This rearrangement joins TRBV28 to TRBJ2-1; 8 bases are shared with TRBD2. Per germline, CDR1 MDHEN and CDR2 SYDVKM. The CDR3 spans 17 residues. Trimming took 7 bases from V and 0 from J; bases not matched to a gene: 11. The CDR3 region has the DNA TGTGCCAGCACCTCGGGGGGGAGACCCAGCTCCTACAATGAGCAGTTCTTC. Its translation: CASTSGGRPSSYNEQFF.

The CDR3 DNA reads TGTGCCAGCAGCTTAGTTTGGACTAGCGGGGGGCCAAACACCGGGGAGCTGTTTTTT. Amino acids: CASSLVWTSGGPNTGELFF. The chain combines TRBV11-3 with TRBJ2-2, with TRBD2 matching over 14 bases. The CDR3 has 19 residues. The ends lost 1 base at V and 2 bases at J; junction bases unmatched: 6. Germline-derived CDR1 and CDR2 are SGHNT and YENEEA.

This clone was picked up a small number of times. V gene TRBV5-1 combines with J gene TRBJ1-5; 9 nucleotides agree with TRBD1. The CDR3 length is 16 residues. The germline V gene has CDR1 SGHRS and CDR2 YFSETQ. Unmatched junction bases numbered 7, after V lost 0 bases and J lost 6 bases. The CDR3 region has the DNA TGCGCCAGCAGCTTGGGCGGGACAGGGACGGCTCAGCCCCAGCATTTT. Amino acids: CASSLGGTGTAQPQHF.

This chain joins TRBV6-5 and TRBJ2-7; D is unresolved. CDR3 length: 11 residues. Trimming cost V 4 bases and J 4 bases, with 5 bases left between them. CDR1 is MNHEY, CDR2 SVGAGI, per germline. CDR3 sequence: CASSSTYEQYV. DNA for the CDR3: TGTGCCAGCAGTTCTACGTACGAGCAGTACGTC.

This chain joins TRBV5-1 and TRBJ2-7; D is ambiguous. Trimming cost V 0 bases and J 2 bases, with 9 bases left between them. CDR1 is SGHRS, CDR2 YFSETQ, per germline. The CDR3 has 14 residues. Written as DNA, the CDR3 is TGCGCCAGCAGCTTGGGACCCGGAACCTACGAGCAGTACGTC. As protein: CASSLGPGTYEQYV.

The CDR3 protein is CASSSTGGGNTEAFF. The CDR3 nucleotides read TGTGCCAGCAGCTCGACAGGGGGAGGGAACACTGAAGCTTTCTTT. V gene TRBV7-3 combines with J gene TRBJ1-1; 9 bases fit TRBD1. Germline values: CDR1 SGHTA, CDR2 FQGTGA. The CDR3 covers 15 residues. Unmatched junction bases numbered 4, after V lost 4 bases and J lost 1 base. The complete variable domain, with remaining parts taken from reference TRBV7-3 and TRBJ1-1, reads GAGVSQTPSNKVTEKGKYVELRCDPISGHTALYWYRQSLGQGPEFLIYFQGTGAADDSGLPNDRFFAVRPEGSVSTLKIQRTERGDSAVYLCASSSTGGGNTEAFFGQGTRLTVV.

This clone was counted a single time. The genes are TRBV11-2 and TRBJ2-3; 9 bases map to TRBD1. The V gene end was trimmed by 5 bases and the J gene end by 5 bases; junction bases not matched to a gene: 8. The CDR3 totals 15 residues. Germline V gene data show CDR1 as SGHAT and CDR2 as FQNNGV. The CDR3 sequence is CASSPNRGQGDTQYF. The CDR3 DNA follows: TGTGCCAGCAGCCCCAACAGGGGGCAGGGAGATACGCAGTATTTT.

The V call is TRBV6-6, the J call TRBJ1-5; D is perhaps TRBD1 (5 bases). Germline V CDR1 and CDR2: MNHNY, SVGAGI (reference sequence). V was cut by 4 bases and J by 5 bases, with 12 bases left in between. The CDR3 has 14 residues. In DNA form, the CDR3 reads TGTGCCAGCAGTTCCGGGACGGCGCATCAGCCCCAGCATTTT. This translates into CASSSGTAHQPQHF.

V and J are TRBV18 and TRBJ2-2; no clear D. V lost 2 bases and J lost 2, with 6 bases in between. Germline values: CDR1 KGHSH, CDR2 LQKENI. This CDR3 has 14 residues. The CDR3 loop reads CASSPGVNTGELFF. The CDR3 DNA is TGTGCCAGCTCACCAGGGGTTAACACCGGGGAGCTGTTTTTT.

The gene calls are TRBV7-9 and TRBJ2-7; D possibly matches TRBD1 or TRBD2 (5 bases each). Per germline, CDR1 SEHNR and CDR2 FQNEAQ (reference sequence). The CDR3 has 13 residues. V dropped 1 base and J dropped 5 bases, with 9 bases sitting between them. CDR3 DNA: TGTGCCAGCAGCTTAGACGGGACCAACGAGCAGTACGTC. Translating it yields CASSLDGTNEQYV.

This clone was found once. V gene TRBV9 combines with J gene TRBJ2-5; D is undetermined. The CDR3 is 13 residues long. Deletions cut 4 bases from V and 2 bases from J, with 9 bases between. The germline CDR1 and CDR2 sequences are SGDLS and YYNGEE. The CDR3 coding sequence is TGTGCCAGCAGCATGCGTGGGCAAGAGACCCAGTACTTC. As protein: CASSMRGQETQYF.